The present T cell receptor beta chain was sequenced within a study of long-term antiretroviral therapy in people with HIV. Background on the study: The 2015 recommendation for immediate ART came about a decade after the earliest samples. Study-wide findings and caveats: Drawn between the mid-2000s and the late 2010s, the blood was possibly obtained under older ART regimens.

CDR1 LGHNA and CDR2 YSLEER come from the germline V gene. With 3 bases removed from V and 0 bases from J, the gap between germline ends came to 12 bases. The CDR3 loop spans 15 amino acids. With survey level as its setting, the immunoSEQ assay was v3.0. Sequencing used immunoSEQ multiplex PCR; TCRdb keeps in-frame clones, though not all of them. The repertoire has around 23,000 clones, 81% of them found once; the top ten carry about 5.2%. Comments on this clone: What it binds is unknown.

The gene calls are TRBV4-3 and TRBJ2-7; D is possibly TRBD2 (6 bases). The TCR originated in a man in his thirties or forties with HIV. Sequencing used unsorted PBMCs, obtained 4.4 years after starting antiretroviral therapy. The CDR3 reads CASSHSREPSYEQYF. CDR3 in DNA: TGCGCCAGCAGCCACTCCCGGGAGCCCTCCTACGAGCAGTACTTC.